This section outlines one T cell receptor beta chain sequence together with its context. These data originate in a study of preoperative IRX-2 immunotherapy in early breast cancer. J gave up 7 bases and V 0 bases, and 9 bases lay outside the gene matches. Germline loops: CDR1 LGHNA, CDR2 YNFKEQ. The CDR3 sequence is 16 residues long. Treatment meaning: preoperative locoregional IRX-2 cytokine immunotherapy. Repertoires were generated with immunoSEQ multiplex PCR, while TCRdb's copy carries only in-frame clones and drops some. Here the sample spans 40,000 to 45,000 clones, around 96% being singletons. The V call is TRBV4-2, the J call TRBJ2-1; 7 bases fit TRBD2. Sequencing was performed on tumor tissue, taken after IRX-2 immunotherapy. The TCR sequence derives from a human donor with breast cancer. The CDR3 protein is CASSQDDLGGYNEQFF. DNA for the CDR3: TGTGCCAGCAGCCAAGATGATTTGGGGGGGTATAATGAGCAGTTCTTC.